These 4 T cell receptor beta chains were all obtained from the same sample, sequenced in a study of blood T cell repertoires in COVID-19. Method: immunoSEQ multiplex PCR; TCRdb's copy keeps in-frame clones and lacks some. In the table there are approximately 61,000 clones, roughly 80% of which are singletons. Sample: peripheral blood. The receptors here all came from a woman aged 70-85 years with acute or convalescent COVID-19.

This rearrangement joins TRBV24-1 to TRBJ2-5; possible D gene TRBD1, 5 bases. The germline V and J ends were trimmed by 9 bases and 5 bases, with 27 bases remaining between them. The CDR3 is 17 residues long. CDR1 is KGHDR, CDR2 SFDVKD, per germline. For the CDR3, the DNA is TGTGCCACCGCGAGTTTGGGTGGGGCGAACCAAGTGGAGACCCAGTACTTC. It is translated as CATASLGGANQVETQYF.

The rearrangement joins TRBV5-1 to TRBJ2-1, with D uncertain. V gave up 0 bases and J gave up 2 bases, with 9 bases separating them. The CDR3 has 15 residues. CDR1 and CDR2 from the germline V gene are SGHRS and YFSETQ. CDR3 nucleotide sequence: TGCGCCAGCAGCTTGGGGGTAGCCCCCTACAATGAGCAGTTCTTC. Encoded protein: CASSLGVAPYNEQFF.

V is TRBV2 and J is TRBJ2-1, with TRBD2 matching 10 bases. The CDR3 runs to 18 residues. V was clipped by 7 bases and J by 4 bases; unmatched bases: 16. From germline, CDR1 is SNHLY and CDR2 FYNNEI. Here the CDR3 reads CASTPRGASGGLYNEQFF. CDR3 bases: TGTGCCAGCACCCCCCGTGGGGCTAGCGGGGGCCTTTACAATGAGCAGTTCTTC.

The rearrangement uses TRBV13 and TRBJ1-1; no clear D gene. From germline, CDR1 is PRHDT and CDR2 FYEKMQ (reference sequence). The CDR3 spans 14 residues. V lost 5 bases to trimming and J lost 1 base, with 11 bases between them. CDR3 DNA sequence: TGTGCCAGCAGCCTGTGGCAAAAGAACACTGAAGCTTTCTTT. This translates into CASSLWQKNTEAFF.